These T cell receptor beta chains were read from a single sample in a study of control samples from healthy donors and cancer patients. The repertoire was sequenced with immunoSEQ multiplex PCR; TCRdb's copy has only in-frame clones and lacks some. The sample yields 150,000 to 200,000 clones, about 93% seen once. Sequencing used blood. These receptors were obtained from a man between 18 and 35 years old in good health. Each CDR3 is given with its conserved first and last residue. The order of the fields is V gene, J gene, D gene, clone size, CDR3 DNA, CDR3 protein. D genes are given only for firm matches. The listing skips clone size in some rows; elsewhere it reads once, few, many or a size class.

V: TRBV5-4; J: TRBJ2-7; D: TRBD1; size: -; DNA: TGTGCCAGCAGCTTCTGGACAGGGACCCACGAGCAGTACTTC; CDR3: CASSFWTGTHEQYF
V: TRBV19; J: TRBJ2-3; D: -; size: -; DNA: TGTGCCAGTAGTATAGGAGGGGGTTTCACAGATACGCAGTATTTT; CDR3: CASSIGGGFTDTQYF
V: TRBV9; J: TRBJ2-5; D: TRBD1; size: -; DNA: TGTGCCAGCAGCGTAGCTGGATTAGTTCAAGTGGGACAGGGGGCGGAGGAGACCCAGTACTTC; CDR3: CASSVAGLVQVGQGAEETQYF
V: TRBV28; J: TRBJ1-2; D: TRBD1; size: -; DNA: TGTGCCAGCAGTTTGACCTTGACAGGGCGCAATGGCTACACCTTC; CDR3: CASSLTLTGRNGYTF
V: TRBV7-9; J: TRBJ1-1; D: TRBD1; size: -; DNA: TGTGCCAGCAGCTCCTCACCGGGACAGGGGTACAGACTGAGTGAAGCTTTCTTT; CDR3: CASSSSPGQGYRLSEAFF
V: TRBV30; J: TRBJ1-1; D: -; size: -; DNA: TGTGCCTGGAGTCGTAGTCAGGGAGCTTTCTTT; CDR3: CAWSRSQGAFF
V: TRBV20-1; J: TRBJ1-1; D: -; size: -; DNA: TGCAGTGCTAGTTTCCCCGACAGTGAAGCTTTCTTT; CDR3: CSASFPDSEAFF
V: TRBV7-8; J: TRBJ2-3; D: TRBD1; size: -; DNA: TGTGCCAGCAGCCGCGCCAGGTGGACAGGGTATGATACGCAGTATTTT; CDR3: CASSRARWTGYDTQYF
V: TRBV30; J: TRBJ2-3; D: -; size: -; DNA: TGTGCCTGGATAGTGCCCGGAGGAGATACGCAGTATTTT; CDR3: CAWIVPGGDTQYF
V: TRBV4-1; J: TRBJ1-1; D: -; size: -; DNA: TGCGCCAGCAGCCCTGGCGGGCGGAGGGAAGCTTTCTTT; CDR3: CASSPGGRREAFF
V: TRBV18; J: TRBJ1-5; D: TRBD1; size: -; DNA: TGTGCCAGCTCACCCGGGACAGGGGGCAATCAGCCCCAGCATTTT; CDR3: CASSPGTGGNQPQHF
V: TRBV19; J: TRBJ1-1; D: TRBD1; size: -; DNA: TGTGCCAGTCCAGCCCCGCGGACAGGGCGGACTTTCTTT; CDR3: CASPAPRTGRTFF
V: TRBV14; J: TRBJ2-7; D: -; size: few; DNA: TGTGCCAGCAGCCGCGGGGGACAGCTCTTTCGCGACGAGCAGTACTTC; CDR3: CASSRGGQLFRDEQYF
V: TRBV5-6; J: TRBJ2-7; D: -; size: -; DNA: TGTGCCAGCAGCTTAGGTCCGGGGGCGCCAGAAAGAGAGCAGTACTTC; CDR3: CASSLGPGAPEREQYF
V: TRBV9; J: TRBJ1-1; D: -; size: -; DNA: TGTGCCAGCAGCTTCAGCGGGAACACTGAAGCTTTCTTT; CDR3: CASSFSGNTEAFF
V: TRBV28; J: TRBJ2-7; D: TRBD2; size: -; DNA: TGTGCCAGCAGTTCTGAAAGATTACTAGCGGGGGGCCTCTACGAGCAGTACTTC; CDR3: CASSSERLLAGGLYEQYF
V: TRBV18; J: TRBJ2-1; D: TRBD2; size: -; DNA: TGTGCCAGCTCACCACCGGGGGGGAACTCCTACAATGAGCAGTTCTTC; CDR3: CASSPPGGNSYNEQFF
V: TRBV5-1; J: TRBJ2-1; D: TRBD2; size: -; DNA: TGCGCCAGCAGCCTGACTAGCGGGGCACACAATGAGCAGTTCTTC; CDR3: CASSLTSGAHNEQFF
V: TRBV28; J: TRBJ1-5; D: -; size: -; DNA: TGTGCCAGCAGTTTACCCCGGGGGGATGGCAATCAGCCCCAGCATTTT; CDR3: CASSLPRGDGNQPQHF
V: TRBV19; J: TRBJ2-3; D: -; size: -; DNA: TGTGCCAGTAGCCAAGACAGAAGAAGCACAGATACGCAGTATTTT; CDR3: CASSQDRRSTDTQYF
V: TRBV10-3; J: TRBJ1-1; D: -; size: -; DNA: TGTGCCATCAGTCGGGACTTGCCGGGTGGCACTGAAGCTTTCTTT; CDR3: CAISRDLPGGTEAFF
V: TRBV18; J: TRBJ1-1; D: -; size: -; DNA: TGTGCCAGCTCATCGAGGGCGGGCACTGAAGCTTTCTTT; CDR3: CASSSRAGTEAFF
V: TRBV29-1; J: TRBJ2-3; D: TRBD1; size: -; DNA: TGCAGCGTTGATACCGACAGGGTTAACACAGATACGCAGTATTTT; CDR3: CSVDTDRVNTDTQYF
V: TRBV5-1; J: TRBJ1-1; D: -; size: -; DNA: TGCGCCAGCAGCCAAGACCCTGGCGACACTGAAGCTTTCTTT; CDR3: CASSQDPGDTEAFF
V: TRBV14; J: TRBJ1-5; D: -; size: -; DNA: TGTGCCAGCAGCCAAGATCGGGGCGGCAATCAGCCCCAGCATTTT; CDR3: CASSQDRGGNQPQHF
V: TRBV11-2; J: TRBJ1-5; D: TRBD1; size: -; DNA: TGTGCCAGCAGCTTAGAGAAGGGGGCAGGTCAGCCCCAGCATTTT; CDR3: CASSLEKGAGQPQHF
V: TRBV6-6; J: TRBJ1-1; D: -; size: -; DNA: TGTGCCAGCAGTTATAACAGGGACCCTGAAGCTTTCTTT; CDR3: CASSYNRDPEAFF
V: TRBV6-5; J: TRBJ2-3; D: -; size: once; DNA: TGTGCCAGCAGTTACAGAGGGGGAGATACGCAGTATTTT; CDR3: CASSYRGGDTQYF
V: TRBV2; J: TRBJ2-7; D: -; size: -; DNA: TGTGCCAGCAGTGGTGGTAGGTACGAGCAGTACTTC; CDR3: CASSGGRYEQYF
V: TRBV3-1/TRBV3-2; J: TRBJ1-1; D: TRBD1; size: -; DNA: TGTGCCAGCAGCCAAGATGGGACAGGGTTGCCTGAAGCTTTCTTT; CDR3: CASSQDGTGLPEAFF
V: TRBV3-1/TRBV3-2; J: TRBJ2-3; D: -; size: -; DNA: TGTGCCAGCAGCTCCCGTCGAGGCACAGATACGCAGTATTTT; CDR3: CASSSRRGTDTQYF
V: TRBV5-1; J: TRBJ1-1; D: -; size: -; DNA: TGCGCCAGCAGCTCCGGGGACGGAACTGAAGCTTTCTTT; CDR3: CASSSGDGTEAFF
V: TRBV2; J: TRBJ1-1; D: -; size: once; DNA: TGTGCCAGCAGTGAGCGGTTTAACACTGAAGCTTTCTTT; CDR3: CASSERFNTEAFF
V: TRBV2; J: TRBJ2-7; D: -; size: -; DNA: TGTGCCAGCAGTGGCACGGAGGGGTCCTACGAGCAGTACTTC; CDR3: CASSGTEGSYEQYF
V: TRBV4-1; J: TRBJ2-5; D: TRBD2; size: once; DNA: TGCGCCAGCAGCCAACTAGCGGGCGTGGTAGAGACCCAGTACTTC; CDR3: CASSQLAGVVETQYF
V: TRBV3-1/TRBV3-2; J: TRBJ2-1; D: -; size: -; DNA: TGTGCCAGCAGCCTCAGAGGAACTTCTAGTGAGCAGTTCTTC; CDR3: CASSLRGTSSEQFF
V: TRBV28; J: TRBJ1-4; D: -; size: -; DNA: TGTGCCAGCGGGAGGGAAAAACTGTTTTTT; CDR3: CASGREKLFF
V: TRBV2; J: TRBJ2-2; D: -; size: -; DNA: TGTGCCAGCAGTAGGGACTTGAACACCGGGGAGCTGTTTTTT; CDR3: CASSRDLNTGELFF
V: TRBV6-1; J: TRBJ1-1; D: -; size: -; DNA: TGTGCCAGCAGTGAATTACAGATGAACACTGAAGCTTTCTTT; CDR3: CASSELQMNTEAFF
V: TRBV5-1; J: TRBJ1-5; D: -; size: -; DNA: TGCGCCAGCAGCTTGGGTATAGGGACCGGTCAGCCCCAGCATTTT; CDR3: CASSLGIGTGQPQHF
V: TRBV5-1; J: TRBJ2-3; D: TRBD2; size: -; DNA: TGCGCCAGCAGCCAGGGACTAGCGGGGGGGACTAGCACAGATACGCAGTATTTT; CDR3: CASSQGLAGGTSTDTQYF
V: TRBV6-1; J: TRBJ1-4; D: -; size: -; DNA: TGTGCCAGCAGTGAAGCGGGTGCAACTAATGAAAAACTGTTTTTT; CDR3: CASSEAGATNEKLFF
V: TRBV2; J: TRBJ2-5; D: TRBD2; size: -; DNA: TGTGCCAGCAGGAAACTAGCGGGGGGAGGAGAGACCCAGTACTTC; CDR3: CASRKLAGGGETQYF
V: TRBV28; J: TRBJ1-2; D: -; size: -; DNA: TGTGCCAGCAGTTTAGGCAGCTCACTAAATTTCTATGGCTACACCTTC; CDR3: CASSLGSSLNFYGYTF
V: TRBV28; J: TRBJ1-5; D: TRBD1; size: -; DNA: TGTGCCAGCAGGAGGACAGGGTCTAGCAATCAGCCCCAGCATTTT; CDR3: CASRRTGSSNQPQHF
V: TRBV15; J: TRBJ1-2; D: TRBD1; size: -; DNA: TGTGCCACCAGAGAAGGGGGCAAGGGGACTTATGGCTACACCTTC; CDR3: CATREGGKGTYGYTF
V: TRBV10-3; J: TRBJ1-2; D: -; size: -; DNA: TGTGCCATCAGTAGTGGACTGAGCTATGGCTACACCTTC; CDR3: CAISSGLSYGYTF
V: TRBV5-1; J: TRBJ1-2; D: -; size: -; DNA: TGCGCCAGCAGCTTAACACAGGGAGGTGATGGCTACACCTTC; CDR3: CASSLTQGGDGYTF
V: TRBV19; J: TRBJ2-1; D: -; size: -; DNA: TGTGCCAGTAGTATCCCGTACAATGAGCAGTTCTTC; CDR3: CASSIPYNEQFF
V: TRBV5-1; J: TRBJ2-1; D: -; size: -; DNA: TGCGCCAGCAGCTTCACAAGTTGGGACTCCTCCTACAATGAGCAGTTCTTC; CDR3: CASSFTSWDSSYNEQFF
V: TRBV24-1; J: TRBJ1-1; D: -; size: -; DNA: TGTGCCACCAGTGAGAGGGTTGGCACTGAAGCTTTCTTT; CDR3: CATSERVGTEAFF
V: TRBV7-8; J: TRBJ1-2; D: -; size: -; DNA: TGTGCCAGCAGCTTAGAGGGATACAACTATGGCTACACCTTC; CDR3: CASSLEGYNYGYTF